Below are 17 T cell receptor beta chains sequenced from a single sample in a study of PD-1 blockade in mismatch repair-deficient tumors. Profiling relied on immunoSEQ multiplex PCR, and the TCRdb table lists in-frame clones only, not all of them. The top ten clones hold roughly 4.8% of a sample with around 100,000 clones, approximately 80% of them seen once. The sample was peripheral blood, taken 60 weeks after starting pembrolizumab. Receptors originate from an adult with mismatch repair-deficient cancer.

This clone was recorded once. V is TRBV18 and J is TRBJ2-5; D is uncertain. This CDR3 is 14 amino acids long. CDR1 is KGHSH and CDR2 is LQKENI in the germline V gene. V was clipped by 8 bases and J by 2 bases, with 15 bases between them. CDR3 in DNA: TGTGCCAGCGGGAAGGCACCTTCGCAAGAGACCCAGTACTTC. Its translation is CASGKAPSQETQYF.

J is TRBJ2-5 and V is TRBV19; unclear D gene. V was trimmed by 2 bases and J by 3 bases, leaving 7 bases between them. The CDR3 spans 13 residues. From germline, CDR1 is LNHDA and CDR2 SQIVND (reference sequence). CDR3 residues: CASSIPGEETQYF. CDR3 nucleotides: TGTGCCAGTAGTATACCAGGAGAAGAGACCCAGTACTTC.

This clone showed up many times. This sequence joins TRBV14 and TRBJ2-1, with TRBD1 as a possible D gene (5 bases). CDR1 and CDR2 (germline): SGHDN, FVKESK. Deletions cut 1 base from V and 9 bases from J, with 16 bases between. The CDR3 is 15 amino acids. The CDR3 protein is CASSQGAPGWVEQFF. The DNA for the CDR3 is TGTGCCAGCAGCCAAGGGGCCCCAGGGTGGGTTGAGCAGTTCTTC.

The count of this clone is one. The V and J genes are TRBV6-1 and TRBJ2-1, with D possibly TRBD2 on 7 matching bases. V was trimmed by 1 base and J by 6 bases, leaving 16 bases between them. This CDR3 comprises 16 residues. Looked up from germline, CDR1 is MNHNS and CDR2 is SASEGT. The CDR3 nucleotides read TGTGCCAGCAGTGAAGGCGGTGGGGAGGGGGTCAATGAGCAGTTCTTC. It yields the protein CASSEGGGEGVNEQFF.

This sequence joins TRBV27 and TRBJ2-7; unclear D gene. CDR1 is MNHEY, CDR2 SMNVEV, per germline (reference sequence). The CDR3 runs to 14 residues. V was pared by 2 bases and J by 0 bases, with 8 bases between. CDR3 nucleotide sequence: TGTGCCAGCAGTTTAGCCTGGGACTCCTACGAGCAGTACTTC. Encoded protein: CASSLAWDSYEQYF.

In this sample, this clone turned up once. The chain recombines TRBV7-8 with TRBJ2-7, with D maybe TRBD2 (5 bases). The germline gives CDR1 SGHVS, CDR2 FQNEAQ. Between the trimmed V and J ends, which lost 5 bases and 4 bases, there was a span of 15 bases. The CDR3 is 14 residues long. The CDR3 DNA follows: TGTGCCAGCAGCCCATCACTAACTAGTTACGAGCAGTACTTC. Translation gives CASSPSLTSYEQYF.

The chain carries TRBV5-4 and TRBJ2-7, with 7 nucleotides matching TRBD1. This CDR3 has 16 residues. With 5 bases clipped from V and 0 bases from J, the junction kept 11 bases outside the gene matches. Germline-derived CDR1 and CDR2 are SGHNT and YYREEE (reference sequence). The CDR3 sequence: CASSRTGAVGSYEQYF. In nucleotides, the CDR3 is TGTGCCAGCAGTAGAACAGGGGCTGTGGGCTCCTACGAGCAGTACTTC. Variable domain in full (rest from reference TRBV5-4 and TRBJ2-7): ETGVTQSPTHLIKTRGQQVTLRCSSQSGHNTVSWYQQALGQGPQFIFQYYREEENGRGNFPPRFSGLQFPNYSSELNVNALELDDSALYLCASSRTGAVGSYEQYFGPGTRLTVT.

This chain connects TRBV6-6 to TRBJ2-1; 8 bases are shared with TRBD2. Germline lookup yields CDR1 MNHNY and CDR2 SVGAGI (reference sequence). The junction had 2 bases not matched to a gene; V was cut back by 0 bases and J by 4 bases. The CDR3 length is 15 residues. The CDR3 bases are TGTGCCAGCAGTTACTCCGGCGGGAGGTACAATGAGCAGTTCTTC. Its protein product is CASSYSGGRYNEQFF.

The V gene is TRBV6-1, the J gene TRBJ1-2, with no clear D. The CDR3 runs 16 residues. In germline, CDR1 is MNHNS, CDR2 SASEGT. Trimming left V 1 base short and J 5 bases short, with 17 bases between. DNA of the CDR3: TGTGCCAGCAGTGAAGTCGGACGGAACGTGGAGTATGGCTACACCTTC. Translated: CASSEVGRNVEYGYTF.

The CDR3 loop is CASSLLDSSYNEQFF. CDR3 sequence (DNA): TGCGCCAGCAGCTTGTTGGACTCTTCCTACAATGAGCAGTTCTTC. This chain links TRBV5-1 with TRBJ2-1; tentatively, D is TRBD2 (5 bases). Trimming removed 1 base from V and 1 base from J, with 9 bases in between. This CDR3 has 15 amino acids. Germline V CDR1 and CDR2: SGHRS, YFSETQ.

This clone appeared once. This chain connects TRBV18 to TRBJ1-4, with D possibly matching TRBD1 (5 bases). Germline loops: CDR1 KGHSH, CDR2 LQKENI. The CDR3 loop spans 14 amino acids. The germline V and J ends were trimmed by 2 bases and 6 bases, with 10 bases remaining between them. In nucleotides, the CDR3 is TGTGCCAGCTCACCAGATTCAGGGTATGAAAAACTGTTTTTT. Its protein is CASSPDSGYEKLFF. Based on the CDR3 plus reference TRBV18 and TRBJ1-4, the full variable domain is NAGVMQNPRHLVRRRGQEARLRCSPMKGHSHVYWYRQLPEEGLKFMVYLQKENIIDESGMPKERFSAEFPKEGPSILRIQQVVRGDSAAYFCASSPDSGYEKLFFGSGTQLSVL.

This clone was picked up one time. The genes are TRBV28 and TRBJ2-7; 8 bases map to TRBD2. The J segment lost 4 bases and the V segment lost 5 bases, leaving 4 bases of the junction unmatched. The germline CDR1 and CDR2 sequences are MDHEN and SYDVKM. The CDR3 is made up of 13 amino acids. In DNA form, the CDR3 reads TGTGCCAGCAGTCCCGGGGGGGTTTACGAGCAGTACTTC. This encodes CASSPGGVYEQYF.

CDR3 sequence (DNA): TGTGCCAGCAGCTTAGACGACCCCTCACAAGAGACCCAGTACTTC. This translates into CASSLDDPSQETQYF. J is TRBJ2-5 and V is TRBV11-3; no firm D call. This CDR3 spans 15 amino acids. The germline V and J ends were trimmed by 0 bases and 2 bases, with 10 bases remaining between them. The V gene's germline CDR1 is SGHNT and CDR2 YENEEA. Combining the CDR3 with reference TRBV11-3 and TRBJ2-5 gives the whole variable domain EAGVVQSPRYKIIEKKQPVAFWCNPISGHNTLYWYLQNLGQGPELLIRYENEEAVDDSQLPKDRFSAERLKGVDSTLKIQPAELGDSAVYLCASSLDDPSQETQYFGPGTRLLVL.

CDR3 residues: CASSLDGASNTEAFF. DNA of the CDR3: TGTGCCAGCAGCTTAGATGGGGCCTCGAACACTGAAGCTTTCTTT. The chain carries TRBV7-3 and TRBJ1-1, with a weak D call TRBD1 (5 bases). Trimming shortened V by 2 bases and J by 1 base, and 11 bases separated the two germline ends. Per the germline V gene, CDR1 is SGHTA and CDR2 is FQGTGA. There are 15 residues in the CDR3.

This clone appeared a few times. The chain has TRBV13 and TRBJ2-1; weak D call: TRBD1 (6 bases). Germline V lookup: CDR1 PRHDT, CDR2 FYEKMQ (reference sequence). CDR3 length: 12 residues. The ends were cut back, 5 bases at V and 10 bases at J, with 12 bases in the middle. The CDR3 nucleotides read TGTGCCAGCAGCAATGCCGGGACAGAGCAGTTCTTC. Translating gives CASSNAGTEQFF.

The chain employs TRBV27 and TRBJ2-4; TRBD2 might be the D (5 bases). Germline CDR1 is MNHEY and CDR2 is SMNVEV (reference sequence). Trimming removed 7 bases from V and 9 bases from J, with 10 bases in between. The CDR3 totals 11 residues. The CDR3 sequence: CASKLRGIQYF. CDR3 bases: TGTGCCAGCAAATTACGGGGCATTCAGTACTTC.

The J gene is TRBJ2-1, the V gene TRBV7-3; tentative D call: TRBD2 (6 bases). Germline lookup yields CDR1 SGHTA and CDR2 FQGTGA. This CDR3 spans 13 amino acids. Trimming pared 3 bases from V and 6 bases from J, leaving 9 bases between. CDR3 residues: CASSLGGINEQFF. CDR3 nucleotide sequence: TGTGCCAGCAGCTTGGGCGGGATCAATGAGCAGTTCTTC.